What follows are 31 T cell receptor beta chains derived from one specimen sequenced in a study of T cells in tuberculosis. The time point is: new active TB diagnosis, blood taken before or within 7 days of starting treatment. The assay was immunoSEQ multiplex PCR, and TCRdb's table has in-frame clones only and misses some. Here the sample spans around 35,000 clones, 75% to 95% being singletons. Sequences were derived from PBMCs, sampled at tuberculosis diagnosis. These receptors all come from an adult with tuberculosis.

This rearrangement joins TRBV30 to TRBJ1-6, with a tentative D call TRBD1 (5 bases). The germline CDR1 and CDR2 sequences are GTSNPN and SVGIG (reference sequence). Trimming stripped 7 bases from V and 0 bases from J, with 19 bases between. This CDR3 comprises 17 residues. CDR3 sequence reads: CAYHMGRTSSYNSPLHF. The DNA for the CDR3 is TGTGCCTACCACATGGGGCGGACGAGCTCCTATAATTCACCCCTCCACTTT.

The chain has TRBV10-1 and TRBJ2-2; D perhaps matches TRBD2 (5 bases). The CDR3 covers 14 residues. CDR1 and CDR2 (germline): WNHNN, SYGVQD (reference sequence). The ends were cut back, 0 bases at V and 5 bases at J, with 7 bases in the middle. CDR3 in DNA: TGCGCCAGCAGTGAGTCTGGACTGACCGGGGAGCTGTTTTTT. Translation gives CASSESGLTGELFF.

J is TRBJ2-7 and V is TRBV4-2, with TRBD1 identical over 9 bases. Unmatched junction bases numbered 7, after V lost 0 bases and J lost 4 bases. Germline CDR1 LGHNA, CDR2 YNFKEQ. The CDR3 is 16 amino acids. The CDR3 DNA reads as TGTGCCAGCAGCCAAGATCATGGGACAGGGTATTACGAGCAGTACTTC. It translates to CASSQDHGTGYYEQYF.

The V call is TRBV18, the J call TRBJ2-3; D gene uncertain. Deletions cut 3 bases from V and 0 bases from J, with 13 bases between. This CDR3 has 16 amino acids. The germline V gene encodes CDR1 KGHSH and CDR2 LQKENI. The CDR3 nucleotides are TGTGCCAGCTCACCGCAGTTTACCCGTAGCACAGATACGCAGTATTTT. This sequence encodes CASSPQFTRSTDTQYF.

This clone was detected once. V usage is TRBV5-6 and J usage is TRBJ2-6, with TRBD2 as a possible D gene (5 bases). The CDR3 has 18 residues. Germline values: CDR1 SGHDT, CDR2 YYEEEE. V was shortened by 0 bases and J by 2 bases, with 15 bases between the two germline ends. CDR3 amino acids: CASSLVVIEGTGANVLTF. CDR3 coding DNA: TGTGCCAGCAGCTTGGTCGTCATTGAGGGAACTGGGGCCAACGTCCTGACTTTC.

The chain carries TRBV7-2 and TRBJ2-7; the D is unclear. The length of the CDR3 is 12 residues. Germline V gene data show CDR1 as SGHTA and CDR2 as FQGNSA. Trimming cost V 1 base and J 6 bases, with 7 bases left between them. The CDR3 DNA is TGTGCCAGCAGCTTAGGTTCCGGCGAGCAGTACTTC. It translates to CASSLGSGEQYF.

This CDR3 is CASSLIPLEGYTEAFF. The CDR3, as DNA: TGTGCCAGCAGTTTAATTCCCCTTGAGGGTTACACTGAAGCTTTCTTT. The chain has TRBV28 and TRBJ1-1; unclear D gene. The germline V gene has CDR1 MDHEN and CDR2 SYDVKM. V lost 2 bases to trimming and J lost 3 bases, with 16 bases between them. The CDR3 length is 16 residues.

The genes are TRBV30 and TRBJ1-5; possibly TRBD1 for D (5 bases). V was trimmed by 3 bases and J by 8 bases, leaving 23 bases between them. Germline assignment: CDR1 GTSNPN and CDR2 SVGIG (reference sequence). The CDR3 is 16 residues long. The CDR3 loop reads CAWSPHGALRLEPQHF. For the CDR3, the DNA is TGTGCCTGGAGCCCCCATGGGGCCCTTAGATTAGAGCCCCAGCATTTT.

This clone turned up a few times. For the CDR3, the DNA is TGTGCCATCAGTGAGTCGAATGGAGACGAGCAGTACGTC. As protein: CAISESNGDEQYV. The gene calls are TRBV10-3 and TRBJ2-7, with D unresolved. CDR1 is ENHRY, CDR2 SYGVKD, per germline. The CDR3 extends over 13 amino acids. Trimming stripped 0 bases from V and 5 bases from J, with 8 bases between.

V and J are TRBV2 and TRBJ2-2; 7 positions match TRBD2. The germline V gene has CDR1 SNHLY and CDR2 FYNNEI. V lost 4 bases and J lost 5; bases outside the gene matches: 1. This CDR3 has 13 residues. Written as DNA, the CDR3 is TGTGCCAGCAGTGGGGAGGGGACCGGGGAGCTGTTTTTT. Translation gives CASSGEGTGELFF.

V gene TRBV4-3 combines with J gene TRBJ2-7, with a tentative D call TRBD2 (7 bases). The CDR3 length is 16 residues. The germline V gene encodes CDR1 LGHNA and CDR2 YSLEER. The ends were cut back, 0 bases at V and 4 bases at J, with 16 bases in the middle. The CDR3 is CASSQEGRVGAYEQYF. CDR3 coding DNA: TGCGCCAGCAGCCAAGAAGGGAGGGTGGGGGCTTACGAGCAGTACTTC.

The J gene is TRBJ1-6, the V gene TRBV6-1, with a weak D call TRBD1 (6 bases). CDR1 is MNHNS, CDR2 SASEGT, per germline. This CDR3 comprises 15 residues. CDR3 in DNA: TGTGCAACCCTAGGGGGAAGGGTTGAGGATTCACCCCTCCACTTT. This sequence encodes CATLGGRVEDSPLHF.

V and J are TRBV5-4 and TRBJ2-5, with 7 positions matching TRBD1. CDR3 length: 17 residues. Germline V gene lookup returns CDR1 SGHNT and CDR2 YYREEE (reference sequence). V shed 4 bases and J 1 base; nucleotides not matched to a gene: 13. This CDR3 reads CASSPRRTGSIQETQYF. CDR3 in DNA: TGTGCCAGCAGCCCAAGACGGACAGGATCGATCCAAGAGACCCAGTACTTC.

V gene TRBV9 combines with J gene TRBJ1-1, with D possibly TRBD1 on 5 matching bases. The CDR3 sequence is 20 residues long. Trimming stripped 0 bases from V and 3 bases from J, with 27 bases between. Germline CDR1 is SGDLS and CDR2 is YYNGEE. DNA of the CDR3: TGTGCCAGCAGCGTAGTAGGTGGCGTGGGGCAGGGAGGTCCCTACACTGAAGCTTTCTTT. Translated, it gives CASSVVGGVGQGGPYTEAFF.

The rearrangement joins TRBV6-6 to TRBJ1-2; 12 bases agree with TRBD1. The CDR3 sequence is 15 residues long. Trimming removed 0 bases from V and 8 bases from J; junction bases left unmatched: 4. Germline CDR1 reads MNHNY; CDR2 reads SVGAGI (reference sequence). The CDR3 nucleotides are TGTGCCAGCAGTTACTCGGGACAGGGGGCGGAAGGCTACACCTTC. Translated: CASSYSGQGAEGYTF.

The gene calls are TRBV29-1 and TRBJ1-1; 7 nucleotides line up with TRBD1. Per germline, CDR1 SQVTM and CDR2 ANQGSEA. CDR3 size: 13 residues. The J segment lost 10 bases and the V segment lost 6 bases, leaving 14 bases of the junction unmatched. CDR3 amino acids: CSVDKTGRGSAFF. CDR3 in DNA: TGCAGCGTGGATAAGACAGGGAGAGGGTCAGCTTTCTTT.

CDR3 nucleotide sequence: TGCGCCAGCAGCCTACAGGGTCATGAGCCTCATGGCTACACCTTC. It specifies CASSLQGHEPHGYTF. The V call is TRBV4-3, the J call TRBJ1-2, with D perhaps TRBD1 (6 bases). The CDR3 totals 15 residues. Germline CDR1 is LGHNA and CDR2 is YSLEER. V was clipped by 4 bases and J by 6 bases, with 18 bases between them.

This chain uses TRBV4-2 with TRBJ1-4; TRBD1 agrees at 9 bases. CDR3 size: 15 residues. V was pared by 1 base and J by 8 bases, with 5 bases of the junction left unmatched. Germline CDR1 is LGHNA and CDR2 is YNFKEQ. The CDR3 bases are TGTGCCAGCAGCCAAGGGATGGGACAGGGCGAAAAACTGTTTTTT. Amino acids: CASSQGMGQGEKLFF.

This clone appeared once. The chain couples TRBV5-6 to TRBJ1-6; D is uncertain. The CDR3 is 15 residues long. The germline V gene has CDR1 SGHDT and CDR2 YYEEEE. The V and J ends lost 2 bases and 0 bases respectively, with 6 bases between them. The CDR3 spells CASSLPGSYNSPLHF. The CDR3 DNA sequence: TGTGCCAGCAGCTTACCAGGCTCCTATAATTCACCCCTCCACTTT.

This chain uses TRBV4-2 with TRBJ2-7; 7 nucleotides line up with TRBD1. CDR3 length equals 15 residues. J was trimmed by 3 bases and V by 0 bases; bases with no gene match: 5. The germline CDR1 and CDR2 sequences are LGHNA and YNFKEQ. The CDR3 DNA reads TGTGCCAGCAGCCAAGATTGGGCAGGGGGCTACGAGCAGTACTTC. Amino acid sequence: CASSQDWAGGYEQYF.

The gene calls are TRBV15 and TRBJ2-1; D uncertain. V lost 0 bases and J lost 5, with 5 bases in between. The CDR3 length is 13 residues. Per germline, CDR1 LNHNV and CDR2 YYDKDF (reference sequence). In DNA, the CDR3 is TGTGCCACCAGCAGAGATGGCAACAATGAGCAGTTCTTC. Amino acid sequence: CATSRDGNNEQFF.

The chain employs TRBV7-2 and TRBJ2-4; 8 positions match TRBD2. Germline-derived CDR1 and CDR2 are SGHTA and FQGNSA. V was pared by 2 bases and J by 9 bases, with 6 bases of the junction left unmatched. The CDR3 is made up of 14 amino acids. The CDR3 region is CASSLWREESIQYF. CDR3 sequence (DNA): TGTGCCAGCAGCTTATGGCGGGAGGAGAGCATTCAGTACTTC.

The gene calls are TRBV5-6 and TRBJ2-3, with TRBD2 as a possible D gene (7 bases). The CDR3 totals 15 residues. Trimming cost V 5 bases and J 1 base, with 14 bases left between them. Germline V lookup: CDR1 SGHDT, CDR2 YYEEEE. The CDR3 protein is CASSLGGAGTDTQYF. The CDR3 DNA sequence: TGTGCCAGCAGTCTTGGGGGGGCCGGCACAGATACGCAGTATTTT.

V is TRBV18 and J is TRBJ2-7; TRBD1 might be the D (6 bases). Germline V gene sequence: CDR1 KGHSH, CDR2 LQKENI. CDR3 size: 14 residues. The V end lost 0 bases, the J end lost 4 bases, and 10 bases lay between the germline ends. The CDR3 loop reads CASSPPTGGYEQYV. Here the CDR3 DNA reads TGTGCCAGCTCACCACCGACAGGCGGGTACGAGCAGTACGTC.

In this sample, this clone turned up once. The gene calls are TRBV27 and TRBJ1-6, with D unclear. This CDR3 has 14 amino acids. The V and J ends lost 0 bases and 9 bases respectively, with 9 bases between them. CDR1 MNHEY and CDR2 SMNVEV come from the germline V gene (reference sequence). For the CDR3, the DNA is TGTGCCAGCAGTTTATCCTTGTCCGGTTCACCCCTCCACTTT. It is translated as CASSLSLSGSPLHF.

CDR3 sequence: CASSGDRGPTLNYGYTF. The DNA of the CDR3 is TGTGCCAGCAGCGGAGACAGGGGACCCACCCTTAACTATGGCTACACCTTC. This chain connects TRBV5-5 to TRBJ1-2; 8 nucleotides align to TRBD1. The CDR3 runs 17 residues. V was pared by 4 bases and J by 1 base, with 12 bases of the junction left unmatched. The V gene's germline CDR1 is SGHKS and CDR2 YYEKEE (reference sequence).

The CDR3 bases are TGTGCCAGCAGCGTGGCGGTTGACGAGGTTCGCTATGGCTACACCTTC. This sequence encodes CASSVAVDEVRYGYTF. The V gene is TRBV7-2, the J gene TRBJ1-2; D gene ambiguous. Deletions cut 5 bases from V and 4 bases from J, with 20 bases between. CDR1 is SGHTA, CDR2 FQGNSA, per germline. CDR3 length: 16 residues.

Only one count was recorded for this clone. The J gene is TRBJ2-1, the V gene TRBV10-2, with a weak D call TRBD2 (6 bases). This CDR3 region has 14 residues. V lost 3 bases, J lost 15 bases, and 21 bases lay in between. Germline V gives CDR1 WSHSY, CDR2 SAAADI. CDR3 sequence reads: CASSDPGRNRVLFF. DNA for the CDR3: TGCGCCAGCAGTGACCCCGGGAGAAACCGCGTTCTGTTCTTC.

This chain joins TRBV14 and TRBJ1-2; 9 bases line up with TRBD1. The junction had 9 bases not matched to a gene; V was cut back by 1 base and J by 6 bases. Germline CDR1 reads SGHDN; CDR2 reads FVKESK. There are 16 residues in the CDR3. CDR3 bases: TGTGCCAGCAGCCAAGTGGGGACAGGGACTAAGGATGGCTACACCTTC. Encoded protein: CASSQVGTGTKDGYTF.

This chain uses TRBV5-4 with TRBJ1-6, with 7 bases fitting TRBD1. After removal of 0 bases from V and 7 bases from J, the junction contained 1 base not matched to a gene. The CDR3 sequence is 14 residues long. Germline V lookup: CDR1 SGHNT, CDR2 YYREEE (reference sequence). CDR3: CASSLEQGNSPLHF. In DNA, the CDR3 is TGTGCCAGCAGCTTGGAACAGGGGAATTCACCCCTCCACTTT.

The chain carries TRBV5-1 and TRBJ1-1; D gene unclear. Germline V lookup: CDR1 SGHRS, CDR2 YFSETQ. V was pared by 2 bases and J by 1 base, with 9 bases between. There are 14 residues in the CDR3. CDR3 sequence (DNA): TGCGCCAGCAGCTTATATTACGGGAACACTGAAGCTTTCTTT. This codes for CASSLYYGNTEAFF.